Below, one T cell receptor (beta chain) is given with its context. It has no known antigen specificity. No base-level quality is on record; no much larger clone is a single base apart. The data were taken from a study of blood T cell repertoires in COVID-19 (dated by TCRdb to the early 2020s). A note on the overall study: Samples covering the acute and convalescent phases of COVID-19 were provided by collaborators in the United States, Italy and Spain. The material from the prospective study consisted of cDNA or gDNA derived from T cells, B-cell-depleted T cells, or PBMCs. Deeply sampled blood TCRbeta repertoires from subjects exposed to, actively infected with, or recovered from COVID-19 were included in the dataset. The repertoires were released in a freely available public database meant as a resource for research on the immune response to SARS-CoV-2. Samples were obtained from the ongoing ImmuneRACE study (first 160 participants) and from approximately 1,200 subjects provided by 6 global collaborators. The sample metadata nearly always contained a de-identified subject ID, COVID-19 status, age in years and sex. Where HLA class I and class II types were available, the types were taken from metadata supplied by the sample provider, not from assay-based typing.

Each collaborating institution followed its own protocols to collect whole blood in K2EDTA tubes. For TCRbeta analysis, collaborator samples were shipped as frozen whole blood, as isolated PBMCs, or as DNA extracted from either sample type. The research as a whole found: The amount of clinical and demographic metadata varied by source and participant and was provided uncurated.

V is pared back by 0 bases and J by 1 base, with 12 bases lying between the germline termini. The cysteine opens and the phenylalanine closes a CDR3 of 16 amino acids. Only the CDR3 part of the read is kept: 48 bases, read in frame from the first base. CDR1 and CDR2 are read off the germline V gene (reference sequence) as LGHDT and YNNKEL. The immunoSEQ Assay, a bias-controlled multiplex PCR, was used to amplify TCRbeta CDR3 regions from genomic DNA. The authors' pipeline ran thus. Within the assay, amplification of reference gene primers was used to estimate how many nucleated cells each sample contained. Sequence reads were collapsed and filtered to measure the absolute abundance of every unique TCRbeta CDR3 rearrangement. For each sample, productive Simpson clonality was calculated by taking the square root of Simpson's diversity index across productive rearrangements. Imported from immuneACCESS, the table was reduced by TCRdb to in-frame sequences with V and J called. These copies leave out some clones; in studies compared against another copy, an unresolved V gene accounts for under half, and the cause of the remainder is not known. V, J and clone size reflect that table, while D and trimming were determined from the DNA. In all, the sample holds about 380,000 clones, and about 85% of those were seen once. The top ten clonotypes cover around 3.4% of the sample.

Sequenced: peripheral blood. The chain uses TRBV3-1 (or the pseudogene TRBV3-2) and TRBJ1-1; TRBD1 could be the D gene, as 5 bases match. This receptor was obtained from a woman aged 18-29 years with acute or convalescent COVID-19. The nucleotides read TGTGCCAGCAGCCAAGATCGGGGGACGGGGAACACTGAAGCTTTCTTT. It translates to CASSQDRGTGNTEAFF.